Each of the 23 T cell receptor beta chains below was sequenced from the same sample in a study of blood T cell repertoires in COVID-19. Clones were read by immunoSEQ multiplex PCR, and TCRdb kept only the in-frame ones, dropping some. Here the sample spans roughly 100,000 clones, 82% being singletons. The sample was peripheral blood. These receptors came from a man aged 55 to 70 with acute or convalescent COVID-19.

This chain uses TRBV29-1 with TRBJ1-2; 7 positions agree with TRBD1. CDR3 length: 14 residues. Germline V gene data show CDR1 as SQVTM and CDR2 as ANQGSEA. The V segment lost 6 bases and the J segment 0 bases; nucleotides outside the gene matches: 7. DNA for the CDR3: TGCAGCGTAGTCAGGGGACAGACTAACTATGGCTACACCTTC. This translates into CSVVRGQTNYGYTF.

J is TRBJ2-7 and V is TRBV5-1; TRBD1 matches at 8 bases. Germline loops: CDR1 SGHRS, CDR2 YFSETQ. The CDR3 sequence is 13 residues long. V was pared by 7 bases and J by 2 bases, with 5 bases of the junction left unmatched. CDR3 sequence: CASSTGAPYEQYF. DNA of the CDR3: TGCGCCAGCTCGACAGGGGCGCCCTACGAGCAGTACTTC.

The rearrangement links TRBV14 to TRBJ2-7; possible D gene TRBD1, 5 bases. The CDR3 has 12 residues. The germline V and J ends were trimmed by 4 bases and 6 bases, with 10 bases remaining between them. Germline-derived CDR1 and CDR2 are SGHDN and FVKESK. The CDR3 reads CASSLFQGEQYF. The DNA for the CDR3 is TGTGCCAGCAGCCTTTTTCAGGGCGAGCAGTACTTC. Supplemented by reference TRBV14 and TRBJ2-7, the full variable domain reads EAGVTQFPSHSVIEKGQTVTLRCDPISGHDNLYWYRRVMGKEIKFLLHFVKESKQDESGMPNNRFLAERTGGTYSTLKVQPAELEDSGVYFCASSLFQGEQYFGPGTRLTVT.

For the CDR3, the DNA is TGTGCCAGCAGCTTAGCCGGGACAGGAGCATCTAACTATGGCTACACCTTC. The encoded protein is CASSLAGTGASNYGYTF. The chain couples TRBV7-9 to TRBJ1-2; 8 bases agree with TRBD1. CDR1 is SEHNR, CDR2 FQNEAQ, per germline (reference sequence). This CDR3 contains 17 residues. The junction had 6 bases not matched to a gene; V was cut back by 0 bases and J by 0 bases.

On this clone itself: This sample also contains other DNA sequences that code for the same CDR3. CDR3 sequence reads: CASSPGEYEQYF. Written as DNA, the CDR3 is TGTGCCAGCTCACCGGGCGAATACGAGCAGTACTTC. This sequence joins TRBV18 and TRBJ2-7, with D uncertain. This CDR3 comprises 12 residues. Germline-derived CDR1 and CDR2 are KGHSH and LQKENI. Trimming removed 3 bases from V and 4 bases from J, with 7 bases in between.

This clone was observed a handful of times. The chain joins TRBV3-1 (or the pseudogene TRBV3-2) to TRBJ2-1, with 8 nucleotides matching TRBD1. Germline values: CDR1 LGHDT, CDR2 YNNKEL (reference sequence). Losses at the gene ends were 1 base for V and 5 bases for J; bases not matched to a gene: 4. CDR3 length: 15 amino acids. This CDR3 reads CASSQGTGKDNEQFF. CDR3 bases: TGTGCCAGCAGCCAAGGGACAGGGAAGGACAATGAGCAGTTCTTC.

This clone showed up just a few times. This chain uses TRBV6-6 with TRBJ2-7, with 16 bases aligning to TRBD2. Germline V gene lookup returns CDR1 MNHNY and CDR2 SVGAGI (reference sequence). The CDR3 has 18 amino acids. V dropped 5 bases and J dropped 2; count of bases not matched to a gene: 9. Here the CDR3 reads CASSHPGTSGGGAYEQYF. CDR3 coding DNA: TGTGCCAGCAGTCACCCGGGGACTAGCGGGGGGGGAGCCTACGAGCAGTACTTC.

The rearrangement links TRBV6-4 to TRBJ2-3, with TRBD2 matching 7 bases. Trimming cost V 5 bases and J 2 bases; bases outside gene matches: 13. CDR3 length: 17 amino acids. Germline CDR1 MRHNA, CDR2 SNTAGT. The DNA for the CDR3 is TGTGCCAGCAGTCCCCGAGCGGGAACTGGGGCCACAGATACGCAGTATTTT. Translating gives CASSPRAGTGATDTQYF.

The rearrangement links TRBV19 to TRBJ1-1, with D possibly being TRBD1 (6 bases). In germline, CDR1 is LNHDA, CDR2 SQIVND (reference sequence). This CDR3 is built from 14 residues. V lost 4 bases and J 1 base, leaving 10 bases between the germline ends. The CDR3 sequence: CASSTGGWNTEAFF. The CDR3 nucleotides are TGTGCCAGTAGTACGGGGGGCTGGAACACTGAAGCTTTCTTT.

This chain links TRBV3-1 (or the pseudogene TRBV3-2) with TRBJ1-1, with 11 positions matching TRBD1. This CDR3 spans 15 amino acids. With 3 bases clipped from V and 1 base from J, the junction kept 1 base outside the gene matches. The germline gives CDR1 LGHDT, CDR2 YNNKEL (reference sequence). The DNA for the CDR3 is TGTGCCAGCAGCCACGGGACAGGGGGGAACACTGAAGCTTTCTTT. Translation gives CASSHGTGGNTEAFF.

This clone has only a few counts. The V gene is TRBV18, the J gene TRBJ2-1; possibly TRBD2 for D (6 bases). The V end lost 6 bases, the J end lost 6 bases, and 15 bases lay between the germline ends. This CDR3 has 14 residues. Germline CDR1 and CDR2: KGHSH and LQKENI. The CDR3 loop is CASSPPPGVNEQFF. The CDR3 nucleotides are TGTGCCAGCTCCCCCCCACCGGGGGTCAATGAGCAGTTCTTC.

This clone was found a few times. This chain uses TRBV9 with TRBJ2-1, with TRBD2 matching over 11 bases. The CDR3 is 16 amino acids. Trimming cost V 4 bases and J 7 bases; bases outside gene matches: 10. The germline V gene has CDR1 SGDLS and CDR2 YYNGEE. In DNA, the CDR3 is TGTGCCAGCAGCTTACTTAGCGGGAGGGCCTCTAATGAGCAGTTCTTC. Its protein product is CASSLLSGRASNEQFF.

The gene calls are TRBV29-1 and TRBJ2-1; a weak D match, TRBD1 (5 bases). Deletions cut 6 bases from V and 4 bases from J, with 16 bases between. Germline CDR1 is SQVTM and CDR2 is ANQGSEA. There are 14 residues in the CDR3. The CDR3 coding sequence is TGCAGCGTAGCAAGACAGACAGCTTACAATGAGCAGTTCTTC. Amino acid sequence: CSVARQTAYNEQFF.

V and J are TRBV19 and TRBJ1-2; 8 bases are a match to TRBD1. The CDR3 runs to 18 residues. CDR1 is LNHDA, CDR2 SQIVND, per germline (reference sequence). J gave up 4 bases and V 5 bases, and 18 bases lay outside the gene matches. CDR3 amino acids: CASSSIVPTGQAAYGYTF. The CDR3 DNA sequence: TGTGCCAGTAGTTCTATAGTCCCTACGGGACAGGCCGCCTATGGCTACACCTTC. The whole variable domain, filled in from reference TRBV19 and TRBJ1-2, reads DGGITQSPKYLFRKEGQNVTLSCEQNLNHDAMYWYRQDPGQGLRLIYYSQIVNDFQKGDIAEGYSVSREKKESFPLTVTSAQKNPTAFYLCASSSIVPTGQAAYGYTFGSGTRLTVV.

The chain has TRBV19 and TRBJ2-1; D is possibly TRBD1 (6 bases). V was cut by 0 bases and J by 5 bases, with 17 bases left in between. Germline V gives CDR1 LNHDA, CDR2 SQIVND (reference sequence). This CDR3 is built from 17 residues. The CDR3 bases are TGTGCCAGTAGTATAGAAAGCTGGACAGACCATGACAATGAGCAGTTCTTC. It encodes CASSIESWTDHDNEQFF.

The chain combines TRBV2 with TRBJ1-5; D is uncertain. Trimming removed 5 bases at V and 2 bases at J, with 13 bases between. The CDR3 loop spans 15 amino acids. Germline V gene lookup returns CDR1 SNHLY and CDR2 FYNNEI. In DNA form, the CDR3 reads TGTGCCAGCAGTCTTGTGAGGGTTGGCAATCAGCCCCAGCATTTT. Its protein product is CASSLVRVGNQPQHF.

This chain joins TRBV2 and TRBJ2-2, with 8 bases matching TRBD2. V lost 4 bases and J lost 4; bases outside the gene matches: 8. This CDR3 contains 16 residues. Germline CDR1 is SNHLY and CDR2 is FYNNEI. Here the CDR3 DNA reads TGTGCCAGCAGTGTAAGGGGTACTAGCGGCACCGGGGAGCTGTTTTTT. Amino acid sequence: CASSVRGTSGTGELFF.

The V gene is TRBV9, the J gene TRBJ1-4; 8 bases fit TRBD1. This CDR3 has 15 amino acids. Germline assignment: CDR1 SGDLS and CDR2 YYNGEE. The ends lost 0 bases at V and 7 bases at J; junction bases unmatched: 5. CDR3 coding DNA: TGTGCCAGCAGCGTAGAGACCGGGACAGGTGAAAAACTGTTTTTT. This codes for CASSVETGTGEKLFF.

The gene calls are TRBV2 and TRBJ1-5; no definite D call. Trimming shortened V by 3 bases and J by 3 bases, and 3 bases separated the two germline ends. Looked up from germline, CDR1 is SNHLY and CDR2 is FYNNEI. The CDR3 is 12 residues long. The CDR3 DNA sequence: TGTGCCAGCAGTGACTTCAATCAGCCCCAGCATTTT. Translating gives CASSDFNQPQHF. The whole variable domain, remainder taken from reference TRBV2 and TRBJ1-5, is EPEVTQTPSHQVTQMGQEVILRCVPISNHLYFYWYRQILGQKVEFLVSFYNNEISEKSEIFDDQFSVERPDGSNFTLKIRSTKLEDSAMYFCASSDFNQPQHFGDGTRLSIL.

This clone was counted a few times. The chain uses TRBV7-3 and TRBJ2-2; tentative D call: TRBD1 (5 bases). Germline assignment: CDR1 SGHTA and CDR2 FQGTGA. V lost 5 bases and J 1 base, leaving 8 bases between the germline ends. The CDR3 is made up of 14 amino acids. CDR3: CASSPTGNTGELFF. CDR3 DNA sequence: TGTGCCAGCAGCCCTACAGGGAACACCGGGGAGCTGTTTTTT. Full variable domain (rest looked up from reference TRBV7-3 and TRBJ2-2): GAGVSQTPSNKVTEKGKYVELRCDPISGHTALYWYRQSLGQGPEFLIYFQGTGAADDSGLPNDRFFAVRPEGSVSTLKIQRTERGDSAVYLCASSPTGNTGELFFGEGSRLTVL.

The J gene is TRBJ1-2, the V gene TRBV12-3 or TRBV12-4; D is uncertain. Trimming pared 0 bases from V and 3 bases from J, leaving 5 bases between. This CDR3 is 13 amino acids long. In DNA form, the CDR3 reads TGTGCCAGCAGTTTAGCCGCAGACTATGGCTACACCTTC. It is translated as CASSLAADYGYTF.

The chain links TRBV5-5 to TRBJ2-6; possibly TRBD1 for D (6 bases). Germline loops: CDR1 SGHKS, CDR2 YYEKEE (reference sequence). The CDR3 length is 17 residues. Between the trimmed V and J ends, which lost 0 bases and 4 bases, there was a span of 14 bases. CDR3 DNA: TGTGCCAGCAGCTTGGGCTATTCCGGGACAGGGGCCAACGTCCTGACTTTC. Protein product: CASSLGYSGTGANVLTF.

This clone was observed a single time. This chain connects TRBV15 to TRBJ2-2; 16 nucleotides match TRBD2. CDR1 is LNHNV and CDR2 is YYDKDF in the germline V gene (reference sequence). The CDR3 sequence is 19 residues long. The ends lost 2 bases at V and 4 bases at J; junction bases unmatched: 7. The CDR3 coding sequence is TGTGCCACCAGCAGATCCGGGACTAGCGGGGGGGCAAGCACCGGGGAGCTGTTTTTT. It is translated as CATSRSGTSGGASTGELFF.